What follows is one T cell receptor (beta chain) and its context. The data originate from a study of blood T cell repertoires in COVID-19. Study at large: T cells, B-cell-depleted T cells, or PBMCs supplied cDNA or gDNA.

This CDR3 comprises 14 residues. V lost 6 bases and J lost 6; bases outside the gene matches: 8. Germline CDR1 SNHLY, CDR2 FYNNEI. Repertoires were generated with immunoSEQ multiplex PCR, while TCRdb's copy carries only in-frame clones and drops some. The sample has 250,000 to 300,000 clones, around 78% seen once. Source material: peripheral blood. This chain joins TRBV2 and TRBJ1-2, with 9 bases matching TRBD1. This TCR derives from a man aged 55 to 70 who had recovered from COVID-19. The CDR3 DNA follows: TGTGCCAGCAGAAACACAGGGGGCAGGAATGGCTACACCTTC. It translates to CASRNTGGRNGYTF.